A single T cell receptor beta chain is shown here with its context. The data originate from a study of blood T cell repertoires in COVID-19. Study summary: Some COVID-19 samples were acute and others convalescent; all came from the United States, Italy and Spain.

Produced via immunoSEQ multiplex PCR; TCRdb's table is partial and in-frame only. The sample has 120,000 or so clones, more than 70% seen once. V gave up 5 bases and J gave up 0 bases, with 14 bases separating them. Germline assignment: CDR1 KGHSH and CDR2 LQKENI. This CDR3 has 16 residues. The source material was peripheral blood. The sequence derives from a woman aged 30 to 39 who had recovered from COVID-19. The V call is TRBV18, the J call TRBJ1-3, with D maybe TRBD1 (5 bases). The CDR3 sequence is CASSSLRDTSGNTIYF. CDR3 coding DNA: TGTGCCAGCTCATCACTCAGGGATACCTCTGGAAACACCATATATTTT.